This T cell receptor beta chain was captured in a study of blood T cell repertoires in COVID-19. Study-level background: Specimens from acute and convalescent COVID-19 originated in the United States, Italy and Spain. The analysed material was cDNA or gDNA that came from T cells, B-cell-depleted T cells, or PBMCs.

Original analysis: The authors estimated nucleated cell counts from reference gene primer amplification. Some clones are missing from TCRdb's copy, which holds only in-frame ones; the method was immunoSEQ multiplex PCR. V and J calls and clone size are given by that table; D and trimming were obtained from the DNA. The table lists around 360,000 clones, about 90% of them singletons. Trimming removed 2 bases from V and 3 bases from J, with 14 bases in between. This CDR3 spans 15 amino acids. Germline CDR1 LGHDT, CDR2 YNNKEL (reference sequence). Recovery meant two consecutive negative NP/OP PCR tests, professional clearance, or resolved symptoms.

This clonotype originated in a woman in her thirties who had recovered from COVID-19. What was sequenced was PBMCs or T cells enriched from blood (not recorded which). The rearrangement uses TRBV3-1 (or the pseudogene TRBV3-2) and TRBJ2-7; possible D gene TRBD1, 6 bases. In nucleotides, the CDR3 is TGTGCCAGCAGCCAAAATCCAGGGACAAACTACGAGCAGTACTTC. Its protein product is CASSQNPGTNYEQYF.